The 20 T cell receptor beta chains given below trace back to one sample, sequenced in a study of identifying expanded T cells in peripheral blood. Assay used: immunoSEQ multiplex PCR; TCRdb lists only in-frame clones, some missing. The sample comprises some 96,000 clones, 88% of which are singletons, and 5% to 6.5% rests with the top ten. The sample comprised blood. The receptors come from a person aged 18 to 70 in good health.

The CDR3 bases are TGTGCCAGCAGCCTACCAGGAGGGAGGGCCGATGAGCAGTTCTTC. Translation gives CASSLPGGRADEQFF. The chain couples TRBV11-2 to TRBJ2-1; 7 bases match TRBD2. J gave up 8 bases and V 5 bases, and 12 bases lay outside the gene matches. Germline V gives CDR1 SGHAT, CDR2 FQNNGV. CDR3 length equals 15 residues.

This chain uses TRBV14 with TRBJ1-2, with D perhaps matching TRBD1 (5 bases). Germline CDR1 SGHDN, CDR2 FVKESK. The V gene lost 5 bases and the J gene lost 2 bases, with 6 bases spanning the gap. This CDR3 contains 12 residues. Written as DNA, the CDR3 is TGTGCCAGCAGCGAGGGGAACTATGGCTACACCTTC. Amino acid sequence: CASSEGNYGYTF.

This chain connects TRBV27 to TRBJ2-5; possibly TRBD1 for D (6 bases). V lost 6 bases and J lost 5, with 13 bases in between. This CDR3 is built from 13 residues. Looked up from germline, CDR1 is MNHEY and CDR2 is SMNVEV (reference sequence). The CDR3 sequence is CASRAQGWETQYF. The CDR3 DNA reads as TGTGCCAGCAGGGCACAGGGTTGGGAGACCCAGTACTTC.

The CDR3 sequence: CASSSARDHSEQYF. The CDR3 DNA reads TGTGCCAGTAGTTCCGCACGGGATCACTCCGAGCAGTACTTC. The V and J genes are TRBV19 and TRBJ2-7, with a possible D match to TRBD2 (5 bases). CDR3 length: 14 amino acids. Germline CDR1 and CDR2: LNHDA and SQIVND (reference sequence). V lost 5 bases and J lost 6, with 17 bases in between.

The CDR3 region has the DNA TGTGCCAGCAGTTTCAAGACAGAAACTGAAGCTTTCTTT. It specifies CASSFKTETEAFF. J is TRBJ1-1 and V is TRBV27; perhaps TRBD1 as D (5 bases). The germline CDR1 and CDR2 sequences are MNHEY and SMNVEV (reference sequence). CDR3 size: 13 residues. The V and J ends lost 3 bases and 5 bases respectively, with 10 bases between them.

The rearrangement joins TRBV27 to TRBJ2-2, with D perhaps given as TRBD1 or TRBD2 (5 bases each). CDR3 size: 17 residues. The V gene lost 3 bases and the J gene lost 3 bases, with 17 bases spanning the gap. The germline gives CDR1 MNHEY, CDR2 SMNVEV (reference sequence). The CDR3 nucleotides read TGTGCCAGCAGTTTCTCCAGGGAGAGGTTTCACACCGGGGAGCTGTTTTTT. Translating it yields CASSFSRERFHTGELFF.

The rearrangement joins TRBV18 to TRBJ2-2, with TRBD1 matching 7 bases. V dropped 4 bases and J dropped 7; count of bases not matched to a gene: 15. CDR1 and CDR2 (germline): KGHSH, LQKENI. The CDR3 consists of 17 residues. CDR3 sequence reads: CASSRQGSGWQVGELFF. CDR3 nucleotides: TGTGCCAGCTCACGACAGGGCTCGGGCTGGCAAGTCGGGGAGCTGTTTTTT.

The chain has TRBV7-2 and TRBJ1-2; no firm D call. CDR1 is SGHTA and CDR2 is FQGNSA in the germline V gene. Trimming left V 5 bases short and J 3 bases short, with 19 bases between. This CDR3 region has 16 residues. In DNA, the CDR3 is TGTGCCAGCAGCGCTTACCGGGTCTCAACCTACTATGGCTACACCTTC. Residues: CASSAYRVSTYYGYTF.

J is TRBJ2-7 and V is TRBV5-4, with 8 bases that match TRBD1. The V gene end was trimmed by 1 base and the J gene end by 2 bases; junction bases not matched to a gene: 5. The CDR3 covers 15 residues. Germline-derived CDR1 and CDR2 are SGHNT and YYREEE (reference sequence). Here the CDR3 DNA reads TGTGCCAGCAGCTTGTCGGGGACAGGTACCTACGAGCAGTACTTC. Its protein product is CASSLSGTGTYEQYF.

This chain connects TRBV6-5 to TRBJ2-5; D may be TRBD2 (6 bases). Trimming cost V 6 bases and J 1 base, with 12 bases left between them. Looked up from germline, CDR1 is MNHEY and CDR2 is SVGAGI. The CDR3 length is 14 residues. CDR3 residues: CASRDYTTQETQYF. In nucleotides, the CDR3 is TGTGCCAGCAGGGACTACACCACCCAAGAGACCCAGTACTTC.

V gene TRBV2 combines with J gene TRBJ2-3; 11 bases match TRBD2. From germline, CDR1 is SNHLY and CDR2 FYNNEI. V shed 4 bases and J 6 bases; nucleotides not matched to a gene: 6. The CDR3 loop spans 15 amino acids. In DNA form, the CDR3 reads TGTGCCAGCAGTGGGACTAGCGGGCGGCTTGATACGCAGTATTTT. Translated: CASSGTSGRLDTQYF.

With regard to this clone: Germline is not matched at one junction end, which may reflect a read error. The CDR3 nucleotides are TGTGCCACCCACCCCCGGCACTTC. Its protein product is CATHPRHF. The V and J genes are TRBV2 and TRBJ2-4; the D is unclear. Per the germline V gene, CDR1 is SNHLY and CDR2 is FYNNEI. This CDR3 has 8 amino acids.

The genes are TRBV30 and TRBJ2-3, with TRBD2 matching over 11 bases. Trimming removed 2 bases from V and 0 bases from J; junction bases left unmatched: 7. Germline CDR1 and CDR2: GTSNPN and SVGIG (reference sequence). The CDR3 is 17 residues long. The CDR3 spells CAWSSTRTSGSTDTQYF. The CDR3 DNA sequence: TGTGCCTGGAGTTCCACCCGGACTAGCGGGAGCACAGATACGCAGTATTTT.

The rearrangement uses TRBV7-3 and TRBJ2-3, with 7 bases lining up with TRBD1. V trimming: 7 bases; J trimming: 4 bases; junction bases outside the gene matches: 11. CDR1 SGHTA and CDR2 FQGTGA come from the germline V gene. This CDR3 has 15 residues. The DNA of the CDR3 is TGTGCCAGCACCCTTACAGGGGATGCCCCAGATACGCAGTATTTT. As protein: CASTLTGDAPDTQYF.

This clone was observed a few times. The chain links TRBV7-6 to TRBJ1-1; D is unresolved. CDR1 and CDR2 (germline): SGHVS, FNYEAQ. The CDR3 covers 14 residues. The ends were cut back, 1 base at V and 1 base at J, with 7 bases in the middle. The CDR3 DNA reads as TGTGCCAGCAGCTTAGGAGCTAGGAACACTGAAGCTTTCTTT. Protein: CASSLGARNTEAFF.

The chain recombines TRBV7-2 with TRBJ1-5; D gene uncertain. Germline V gene data show CDR1 as SGHTA and CDR2 as FQGNSA. Trimming left V 3 bases short and J 5 bases short, with 5 bases between. The CDR3 runs to 12 residues. The CDR3 here is CASSFRDQPQHF. CDR3 DNA sequence: TGTGCCAGCAGCTTCCGGGATCAGCCCCAGCATTTT.

The rearrangement joins TRBV30 to TRBJ2-3; 15 nucleotides agree with TRBD2. The junction had 1 base not matched to a gene; V was cut back by 0 bases and J by 3 bases. This CDR3 spans 16 amino acids. Germline assignment: CDR1 GTSNPN and CDR2 SVGIG (reference sequence). The CDR3: CAWSVGTSGRTDTQYF. Written as DNA, the CDR3 is TGTGCCTGGAGTGTAGGGACTAGCGGGAGGACAGATACGCAGTATTTT.

The DNA of the CDR3 is TGTGCCAGTCGACAGGGACTGGACTATGGCTACACCTTC. It specifies CASRQGLDYGYTF. V gene TRBV19 combines with J gene TRBJ1-2, with 7 nucleotides matching TRBD1. Germline V gives CDR1 LNHDA, CDR2 SQIVND (reference sequence). V shed 8 bases, J shed 3 bases, and the junction held 6 bases outside the gene matches. The CDR3 is 13 amino acids.

The chain recombines TRBV4-1 with TRBJ2-3; D tentatively reads TRBD1 or TRBD2 (6 bases each). Germline assignment: CDR1 MGHRA and CDR2 YSYEKL. This CDR3 has 15 residues. V lost 4 bases, J lost 2 bases, and 13 bases lay in between. CDR3 DNA: TGCGCCAGCAGCCGACAGGAGGGTAACACAGATACGCAGTATTTT. Residues: CASSRQEGNTDTQYF.

The chain has TRBV19 and TRBJ2-1; perhaps TRBD1 as D (5 bases). The CDR3 has 15 amino acids. In germline, CDR1 is LNHDA, CDR2 SQIVND (reference sequence). V lost 3 bases to trimming and J lost 8 bases, with 17 bases between them. The CDR3 DNA follows: TGTGCCAGTAGTATTCAGGGTACCTCAAGGTATGAGCAGTTCTTC. As protein: CASSIQGTSRYEQFF.